Listed here are 24 T cell receptor beta chains from one sample, sequenced in a study of OX40 agonist ivuxolimab in advanced cancers. Profiled with immunoSEQ multiplex PCR; TCRdb holds only in-frame clones, not every one. This table has tens of thousands of clones, over 75% appearing once. This specimen was CD4+ or CD8+ T cells sorted from blood, taken in a trial of the OX40 agonist ivuxolimab. These receptors were obtained from an adult with an advanced solid tumor such as melanoma, head and neck, liver or kidney cancer.

The CDR3 sequence is CASSPGQGGTDTQYF. The DNA of the CDR3 is TGCGCCAGCAGCCCCGGACAGGGCGGCACAGATACGCAGTATTTT. The rearrangement joins TRBV5-1 to TRBJ2-3, with 8 positions matching TRBD1. V was pared by 4 bases and J by 1 base, with 5 bases of the junction left unmatched. The CDR3 consists of 15 residues. Germline CDR1 SGHRS, CDR2 YFSETQ. Combining the CDR3 with reference TRBV5-1 and TRBJ2-3 gives the whole variable domain KAGVTQTPRYLIKTRGQQVTLSCSPISGHRSVSWYQQTPGQGLQFLFEYFSETQRNKGNFPGRFSGRQFSNSRSEMNVSTLELGDSALYLCASSPGQGGTDTQYFGPGTRLTVL.

This clone was counted between two and nine times. The rearrangement joins TRBV7-9 to TRBJ2-3, with D possibly TRBD2 on 6 matching bases. Germline CDR1 SEHNR, CDR2 FQNEAQ (reference sequence). The V end was cut by 1 base, the J end by 1 base, with 15 bases between. The CDR3 consists of 17 residues. CDR3 coding DNA: TGTGCCAGCAGCTTAGAAGCGGGCGCACGAGGCACAGATACGCAGTATTTT. Translating gives CASSLEAGARGTDTQYF.

The DNA for the CDR3 is TGTGCCAGCAGCTCCTCTATAAATCAGCCCCAGCATTTT. Translation gives CASSSSINQPQHF. The chain recombines TRBV7-2 with TRBJ1-5; D gene unclear. The germline gives CDR1 SGHTA, CDR2 FQGNSA. The CDR3 is 13 residues long. V lost 4 bases, J lost 4 bases, and 8 bases lay in between.

The V and J genes are TRBV5-1 and TRBJ1-1, with D hard to call. Germline loops: CDR1 SGHRS, CDR2 YFSETQ. The CDR3 contains 14 residues. The germline V and J ends were trimmed by 3 bases and 1 base, with 10 bases remaining between them. As DNA, the CDR3 is TGCGCCAGCAGCTGGTCCGGGCAGAACACTGAAGCTTTCTTT. Its protein is CASSWSGQNTEAFF.

This clone was detected ten times or more. This chain uses TRBV29-1 with TRBJ2-4; D tentatively reads TRBD1 or TRBD2 (5 bases each). Germline V gene lookup returns CDR1 SQVTM and CDR2 ANQGSEA. This CDR3 is 15 amino acids long. The CDR3 protein is CSAVAGTLAKNIQYF. CDR3 bases: TGCAGTGCTGTGGCAGGGACGCTAGCCAAAAACATTCAGTACTTC.

V gene TRBV28 combines with J gene TRBJ1-2; D unresolved. This CDR3 region has 16 residues. Germline values: CDR1 MDHEN, CDR2 SYDVKM. Between the trimmed V and J ends, which lost 2 bases and 1 base, there was a span of 14 bases. The CDR3 DNA reads TGTGCCAGCAGTTTAGGTGGCGGCGGCCTTAACTATGGCTACACCTTC. It specifies CASSLGGGGLNYGYTF.

The rearrangement links TRBV5-1 to TRBJ1-4; 10 bases agree with TRBD1. Germline V gene sequence: CDR1 SGHRS, CDR2 YFSETQ. With 1 base clipped from V and 8 bases from J, the junction kept 5 bases outside the gene matches. The CDR3 loop spans 15 amino acids. CDR3 amino acids: CASSLLQDRGEKLFF. CDR3 in DNA: TGCGCCAGCAGCTTGTTGCAGGACAGGGGGGAAAAACTGTTTTTT.

This clone was seen just once. The chain links TRBV9 to TRBJ1-4; the D is unclear. Germline-derived CDR1 and CDR2 are SGDLS and YYNGEE. Trimming left V 4 bases short and J 8 bases short, with 12 bases between. The CDR3 extends over 13 amino acids. The CDR3 coding sequence is TGTGCCAGCAGCCCTCGGGTGGGCGAAAAACTGTTTTTT. Its protein product is CASSPRVGEKLFF.

The chain joins TRBV5-1 to TRBJ2-7, with D possibly being TRBD1 (7 bases). The V end lost 0 bases, the J end lost 3 bases, and 13 bases lay between the germline ends. Germline assignment: CDR1 SGHRS and CDR2 YFSETQ. CDR3 length equals 15 residues. CDR3 residues: CASSLEGGGIYEQYF. The CDR3 nucleotides read TGCGCCAGCAGCTTGGAAGGAGGGGGCATCTACGAGCAGTACTTC.

J is TRBJ1-2 and V is TRBV29-1, with 7 nucleotides matching TRBD1. Germline trimming cut 6 bases from V and 6 bases from J; bases unmatched to any gene: 10. Germline V gives CDR1 SQVTM, CDR2 ANQGSEA. The CDR3 sequence is 13 residues long. The CDR3 spells CSVSLTGENGYTF. CDR3 DNA: TGCAGCGTCTCCCTCACAGGGGAAAATGGCTACACCTTC.

This clone showed up just a few times. This sequence joins TRBV19 and TRBJ1-5; 7 nucleotides agree with TRBD1. V gave up 3 bases and J gave up 5 bases; unmatched junction bases: 10. CDR1 is LNHDA, CDR2 SQIVND, per germline (reference sequence). The CDR3 runs to 16 residues. This CDR3 reads CASSIWSGRGDQPQHF. CDR3 coding DNA: TGTGCCAGTAGTATCTGGTCTGGCAGGGGGGATCAGCCCCAGCATTTT.

The chain recombines TRBV7-2 with TRBJ2-1; TRBD1 might be the D (5 bases). CDR1 is SGHTA and CDR2 is FQGNSA in the germline V gene. Trimming cost V 4 bases and J 5 bases, with 9 bases left between them. The CDR3 has 13 amino acids. Here the CDR3 DNA reads TGTGCCAGCAGCTCTGGACAACACAATGAGCAGTTCTTC. This codes for CASSSGQHNEQFF.

V gene TRBV6-6 combines with J gene TRBJ1-5, with D possibly matching TRBD1 (6 bases). Germline V lookup: CDR1 MNHNY, CDR2 SVGAGI (reference sequence). Trimming took off 5 bases at V and 4 bases at J, with 18 bases between the two ends. This CDR3 has 16 residues. The CDR3 DNA follows: TGTGCCAGCAGTCATAAATCACAGGGAGGTAATCAGCCCCAGCATTTT. Translation: CASSHKSQGGNQPQHF.

This clone was observed a single time. The limits of the CDR3 on the DNA are not certain, so only TCRdb's listed CDR3 is given. The chain has TRBV5-2 and TRBJ2-7. TRBV5-2 is a known pseudogene. The CDR3 spans 17 amino acids, including both terminal residues. The CDR3 reads CASSQVASGTANYEQYF.

In its sample, this clone was seen many times. This rearrangement joins TRBV4-1 to TRBJ2-7, with D possibly being TRBD2 (6 bases). The CDR3 extends over 15 amino acids. V lost 0 bases to trimming and J lost 4 bases, with 13 bases between them. Germline V gene lookup returns CDR1 MGHRA and CDR2 YSYEKL. The CDR3 is CASSQDPGTSYEQYF. DNA for the CDR3: TGCGCCAGCAGCCAAGATCCAGGGACTTCGTACGAGCAGTACTTC.

This clone was detected a few times. V and J are TRBV11-3 and TRBJ2-7; 7 nucleotides match TRBD2. After removal of 8 bases from V and 3 bases from J, the junction contained 16 bases not matched to a gene. The CDR3 is 16 residues long. Germline values: CDR1 SGHNT, CDR2 YENEEA. The CDR3 DNA is TGTGCCAGCGCTCTGAGTGGCCCAGCGGGGCACTACGAGCAGTACTTC. This codes for CASALSGPAGHYEQYF.

V and J are TRBV25-1 and TRBJ2-5, with D unclear. This CDR3 is built from 15 residues. Germline assignment: CDR1 MGHDK and CDR2 SYGVNS. The V end was cut by 0 bases, the J end by 3 bases, with 11 bases between. CDR3 sequence reads: CASSEYQRLEETQYF. The CDR3 DNA follows: TGTGCCAGCAGTGAATACCAGCGTTTAGAAGAGACCCAGTACTTC.

In DNA form, the CDR3 reads TGCGCCAGCAGCTTGGCGACAGGGCAACCTGAAGCTTTCTTT. It yields the protein CASSLATGQPEAFF. The V call is TRBV5-1, the J call TRBJ1-1, with TRBD1 matching over 7 bases. The ends lost 0 bases at V and 6 bases at J; junction bases unmatched: 5. Germline V gene data show CDR1 as SGHRS and CDR2 as YFSETQ. This CDR3 is 14 amino acids long.

This clone has just one count. The chain joins TRBV19 to TRBJ1-1, with D unclear. This CDR3 has 13 residues. Trimming cost V 5 bases and J 7 bases, with 14 bases left between them. Germline values: CDR1 LNHDA, CDR2 SQIVND (reference sequence). The CDR3 DNA reads TGTGCCAGTAGTCCTGACTCCTGGGGTGAAGCTTTCTTT. Protein product: CASSPDSWGEAFF.

The chain uses TRBV2 and TRBJ1-1; D remains unclear. The CDR3 is 13 residues long. Germline CDR1 is SNHLY and CDR2 is FYNNEI. With 6 bases removed from V and 1 base from J, the gap between germline ends came to 9 bases. CDR3 sequence reads: CASREKWNTEAFF. The CDR3 coding sequence is TGTGCCAGCAGGGAAAAGTGGAACACTGAAGCTTTCTTT.

V gene TRBV5-1 combines with J gene TRBJ2-1, with unresolved D. The germline CDR1 and CDR2 sequences are SGHRS and YFSETQ. The CDR3 sequence is 15 residues long. V lost 0 bases and J lost 0, with 7 bases in between. The CDR3 nucleotides are TGCGCCAGCAGCTTGGCCCATGACTCCTACAATGAGCAGTTCTTC. Translated, it gives CASSLAHDSYNEQFF.

This chain links TRBV6-5 with TRBJ1-1, with D unclear. This CDR3 spans 13 amino acids. V lost 8 bases to trimming and J lost 1 base, with 11 bases between them. Germline V gives CDR1 MNHEY, CDR2 SVGAGI. CDR3 DNA sequence: TGTGCCAGCGTTCGACGGGGGAACACTGAAGCTTTCTTT. Translating it yields CASVRRGNTEAFF.

V and J are TRBV7-8 and TRBJ2-1; the D gene is possibly TRBD2 (6 bases). The CDR3 spans 18 residues. Trimming shortened V by 1 base and J by 0 bases, and 16 bases separated the two germline ends. Germline lookup yields CDR1 SGHVS and CDR2 FQNEAQ. CDR3 residues: CASSLVWRDEDSYNEQFF. For the CDR3, the DNA is TGTGCCAGCAGCTTAGTCTGGCGGGACGAAGACTCCTACAATGAGCAGTTCTTC.

The CDR3 loop is CASSYSDSTEAFF. The DNA of the CDR3 is TGTGCCAGCAGTTACTCGGACAGCACTGAAGCTTTCTTT. The chain joins TRBV6-5 to TRBJ1-1, with D perhaps TRBD1 (6 bases). Germline V gene data show CDR1 as MNHEY and CDR2 as SVGAGI. Trimming shortened V by 0 bases and J by 4 bases, and 6 bases separated the two germline ends. The CDR3 extends over 13 amino acids.